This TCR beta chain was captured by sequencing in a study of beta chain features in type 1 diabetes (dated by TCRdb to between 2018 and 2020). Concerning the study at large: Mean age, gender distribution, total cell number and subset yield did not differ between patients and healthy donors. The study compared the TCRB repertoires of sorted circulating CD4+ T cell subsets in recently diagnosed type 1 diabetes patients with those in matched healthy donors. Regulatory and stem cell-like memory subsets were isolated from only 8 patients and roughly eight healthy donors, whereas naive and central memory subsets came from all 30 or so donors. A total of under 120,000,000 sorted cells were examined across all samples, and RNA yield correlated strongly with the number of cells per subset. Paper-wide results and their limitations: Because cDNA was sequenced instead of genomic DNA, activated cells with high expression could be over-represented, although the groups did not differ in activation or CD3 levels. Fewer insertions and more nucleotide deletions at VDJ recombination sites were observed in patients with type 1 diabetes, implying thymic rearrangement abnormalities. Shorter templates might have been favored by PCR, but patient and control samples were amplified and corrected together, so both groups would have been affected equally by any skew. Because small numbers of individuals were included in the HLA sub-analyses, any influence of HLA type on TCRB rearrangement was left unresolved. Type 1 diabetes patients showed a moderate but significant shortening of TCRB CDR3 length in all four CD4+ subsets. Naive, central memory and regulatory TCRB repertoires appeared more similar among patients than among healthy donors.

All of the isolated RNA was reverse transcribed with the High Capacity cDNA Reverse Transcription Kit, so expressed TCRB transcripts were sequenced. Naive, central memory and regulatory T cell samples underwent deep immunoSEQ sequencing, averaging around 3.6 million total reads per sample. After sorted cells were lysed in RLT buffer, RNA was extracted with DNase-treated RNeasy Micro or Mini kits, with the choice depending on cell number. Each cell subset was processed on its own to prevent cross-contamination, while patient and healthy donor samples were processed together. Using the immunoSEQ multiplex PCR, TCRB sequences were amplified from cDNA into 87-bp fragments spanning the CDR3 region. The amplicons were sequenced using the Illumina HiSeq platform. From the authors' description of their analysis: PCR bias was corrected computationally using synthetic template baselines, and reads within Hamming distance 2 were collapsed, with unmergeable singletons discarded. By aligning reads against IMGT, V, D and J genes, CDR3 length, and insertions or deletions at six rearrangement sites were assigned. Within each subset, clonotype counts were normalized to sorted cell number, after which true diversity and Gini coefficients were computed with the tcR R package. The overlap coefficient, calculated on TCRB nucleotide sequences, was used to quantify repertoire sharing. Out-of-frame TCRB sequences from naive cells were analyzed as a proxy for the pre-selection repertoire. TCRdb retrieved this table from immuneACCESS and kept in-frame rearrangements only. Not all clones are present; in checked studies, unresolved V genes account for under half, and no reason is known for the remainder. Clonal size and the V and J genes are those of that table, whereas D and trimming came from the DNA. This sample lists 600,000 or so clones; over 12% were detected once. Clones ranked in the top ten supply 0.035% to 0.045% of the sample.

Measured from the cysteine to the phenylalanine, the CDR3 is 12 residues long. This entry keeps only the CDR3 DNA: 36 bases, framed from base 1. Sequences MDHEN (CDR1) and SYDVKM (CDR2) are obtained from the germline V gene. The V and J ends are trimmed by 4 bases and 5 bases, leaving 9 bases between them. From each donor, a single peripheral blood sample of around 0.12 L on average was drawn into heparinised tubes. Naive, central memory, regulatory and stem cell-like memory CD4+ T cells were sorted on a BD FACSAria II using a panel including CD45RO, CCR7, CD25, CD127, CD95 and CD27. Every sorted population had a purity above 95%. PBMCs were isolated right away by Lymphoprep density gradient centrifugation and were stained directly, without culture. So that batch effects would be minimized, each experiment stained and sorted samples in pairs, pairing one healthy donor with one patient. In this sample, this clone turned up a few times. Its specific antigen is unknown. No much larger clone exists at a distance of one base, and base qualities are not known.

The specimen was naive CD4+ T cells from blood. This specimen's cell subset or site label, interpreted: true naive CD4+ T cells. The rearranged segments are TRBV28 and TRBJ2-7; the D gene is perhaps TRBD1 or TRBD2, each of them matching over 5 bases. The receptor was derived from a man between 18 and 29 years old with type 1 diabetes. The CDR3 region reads CASSWGNNEQYF. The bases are TGTGCCAGCAGTTGGGGGAACAACGAGCAGTACTTC.